This passage covers 15 T cell receptor beta chains from one sample sequenced in a study of radiotherapy plus CTLA-4 blockade in lung cancer (dated by TCRdb to the late 2010s). The library was prepared using the immunoSEQ multiplex PCR assay. TCRdb re-hosts the immuneACCESS table, in-frame sequences only. Its copies lack some clones; in the studies checked, an unresolved V gene accounts for under half of them, and the cause for the rest is not known. The sample data list some 110,000 clones, and 70% to 85% of these were observed just once. 2.5% to 3.5% of the sample is in the top ten clones. The sample here was peripheral blood, taken from a patient treated with radiotherapy plus ipilimumab. These receptors all come from a human donor with non-small cell lung cancer that progressed on radiotherapy plus ipilimumab. Some clones in this sample may be carry-over from other donors' samples.

This clone was seen more than once but under ten times. The V and J genes are TRBV11-2 and TRBJ1-2, with no clear D. Germline CDR1 and CDR2: SGHAT and FQNNGV. Trimming left V 5 bases short and J 7 bases short, with 20 bases between. This CDR3 has 15 amino acids. The CDR3 DNA is TGTGCCAGCAGCCCGTACCTCATTTCCCCGCTTGGCTACACCTTC. Translating it yields CASSPYLISPLGYTF.

J is TRBJ1-3 and V is TRBV28, with D possibly being TRBD1 (6 bases). Germline V gene sequence: CDR1 MDHEN, CDR2 SYDVKM. V gave up 7 bases and J gave up 0 bases, with 16 bases separating them. The CDR3 covers 16 residues. The DNA for the CDR3 is TGTGCCAGCACCCAAACCGGGGGGGCCTCTGGAAACACCATATATTTT. It specifies CASTQTGGASGNTIYF.

The V call is TRBV5-6, the J call TRBJ1-5; the D gene is possibly TRBD1 (5 bases). The germline V gene has CDR1 SGHDT and CDR2 YYEEEE. The CDR3 has 18 residues. The germline V and J ends were trimmed by 0 bases and 1 base, with 17 bases remaining between them. The CDR3 DNA follows: TGTGCCAGCAGCTTGGGGGGCTCAGGGTTGATGAGCAATCAGCCCCAGCATTTT. Its protein is CASSLGGSGLMSNQPQHF.

There are a few counts of this clone. V usage is TRBV5-1 and J usage is TRBJ1-1; 9 bases are a match to TRBD1. This CDR3 is 14 amino acids long. With V trimmed by 4 bases and J by 7 bases, 8 bases remained unmatched. Germline loops: CDR1 SGHRS, CDR2 YFSETQ. The CDR3 here is CASSRTGGGLEAFF. The CDR3 DNA reads as TGCGCCAGCAGCCGTACAGGGGGCGGTCTTGAAGCTTTCTTT.

The V and J genes are TRBV11-3 and TRBJ1-1; a weak D match, TRBD1 (5 bases). The CDR3 sequence is 14 residues long. Per germline, CDR1 SGHNT and CDR2 YENEEA. V was clipped by 1 base and J by 5 bases, with 11 bases between them. CDR3 in DNA: TGTGCCAGCAGCTTAGCCGCAGGGTCTACTGAAGCTTTCTTT. Translating gives CASSLAAGSTEAFF.

CDR3 in amino acids: CASSPSAGGLETQYF. The CDR3 DNA reads as TGTGCCAGCAGCCCGTCAGCGGGGGGGTTGGAGACCCAGTACTTC. The chain recombines TRBV11-2 with TRBJ2-5; 10 positions match TRBD2. V was clipped by 5 bases and J by 5 bases; unmatched bases: 8. Germline CDR1 is SGHAT and CDR2 is FQNNGV. The CDR3 is made up of 15 amino acids.

This clone was observed at least ten times. The chain employs TRBV6-4 and TRBJ2-1, with TRBD2 matching 10 bases. The CDR3 has 14 amino acids. V lost 2 bases, J lost 6 bases, and 1 base stayed unmatched. Germline CDR1 and CDR2: MRHNA and SNTAGT. CDR3 sequence: CASSDSGGANEQFF. CDR3 nucleotide sequence: TGTGCCAGCAGTGACAGCGGGGGGGCCAATGAGCAGTTCTTC.

The chain uses TRBV15 and TRBJ2-7, with TRBD2 matching over 8 bases. The germline gives CDR1 LNHNV, CDR2 YYDKDF (reference sequence). After removal of 1 base from V and 4 bases from J, the junction contained 6 bases not matched to a gene. There are 15 residues in the CDR3. CDR3: CATSRGGLAGYEQYF. The CDR3 region has the DNA TGTGCCACCAGCAGAGGAGGACTAGCTGGTTACGAGCAGTACTTC.

The chain combines TRBV5-1 with TRBJ1-1; D gene ambiguous. V dropped 0 bases and J dropped 2 bases, with 14 bases sitting between them. CDR3 length equals 16 residues. Germline assignment: CDR1 SGHRS and CDR2 YFSETQ. The CDR3 loop is CASSLASQRDNTEAFF. The CDR3 DNA reads as TGCGCCAGCAGCTTGGCTTCCCAGAGGGATAACACTGAAGCTTTCTTT.

This clone was found a few times. This chain links TRBV7-3 with TRBJ2-1; D not certain. CDR3 length equals 13 residues. CDR1 is SGHTA, CDR2 FQGTGA, per germline. Trimming took off 3 bases at V and 8 bases at J, with 11 bases between the two ends. CDR3 nucleotides: TGTGCCAGCAGCTTTATTCCCGAGGATGAGCAGTTCTTC. Translated, it gives CASSFIPEDEQFF.

In its sample, this clone was seen once. This chain joins TRBV28 and TRBJ2-7; D unresolved. The V end was cut by 3 bases, the J end by 4 bases, with 16 bases between. The CDR3 contains 15 residues. Looked up from germline, CDR1 is MDHEN and CDR2 is SYDVKM. CDR3 sequence: CASSLDTQRRYEQYF. CDR3 bases: TGTGCCAGCAGTTTGGATACTCAGCGCCGTTACGAGCAGTACTTC.

The chain uses TRBV5-4 and TRBJ2-7; D is perhaps TRBD2 (6 bases). Trimming left V 9 bases short and J 7 bases short, with 17 bases between. CDR1 is SGHNT, CDR2 YYREEE, per germline (reference sequence). The CDR3 runs 12 residues. The CDR3 DNA is TGTGCCACCAAGGAGGGAAATGGAGAGCAGTACTTC. Translating gives CATKEGNGEQYF.

The chain is built from TRBV29-1 and TRBJ1-2; tentatively, D is TRBD1 (6 bases). The ends were cut back, 0 bases at V and 8 bases at J, with 10 bases in the middle. The CDR3 contains 12 residues. CDR1 and CDR2 (germline): SQVTM, ANQGSEA. The CDR3 loop is CSVEEVGGGYTF. CDR3 bases: TGCAGCGTTGAAGAGGTCGGGGGCGGCTACACCTTC.

Comment on this clone: A read error may produce the germline difference seen at one junction end. The rearrangement uses TRBV4-3 and TRBJ2-1; a possible D gene is TRBD2 (5 bases). CDR3 length equals 12 residues. The germline gives CDR1 LGHNA, CDR2 YSLEER. Here the CDR3 DNA reads TGCGCCAGCAGCCAAGTTGGAGGCCCTTCAGTCTTC. It specifies CASSQVGGPSVF.

J is TRBJ2-5 and V is TRBV5-4; a weak D match, TRBD1 (6 bases). Trimming took off 2 bases at V and 6 bases at J, with 14 bases between the two ends. Germline CDR1 is SGHNT and CDR2 is YYREEE (reference sequence). This CDR3 region has 14 residues. The CDR3 reads CASSLPAGVQTQYF. For the CDR3, the DNA is TGTGCCAGCAGCTTACCGGCAGGGGTTCAGACCCAGTACTTC.